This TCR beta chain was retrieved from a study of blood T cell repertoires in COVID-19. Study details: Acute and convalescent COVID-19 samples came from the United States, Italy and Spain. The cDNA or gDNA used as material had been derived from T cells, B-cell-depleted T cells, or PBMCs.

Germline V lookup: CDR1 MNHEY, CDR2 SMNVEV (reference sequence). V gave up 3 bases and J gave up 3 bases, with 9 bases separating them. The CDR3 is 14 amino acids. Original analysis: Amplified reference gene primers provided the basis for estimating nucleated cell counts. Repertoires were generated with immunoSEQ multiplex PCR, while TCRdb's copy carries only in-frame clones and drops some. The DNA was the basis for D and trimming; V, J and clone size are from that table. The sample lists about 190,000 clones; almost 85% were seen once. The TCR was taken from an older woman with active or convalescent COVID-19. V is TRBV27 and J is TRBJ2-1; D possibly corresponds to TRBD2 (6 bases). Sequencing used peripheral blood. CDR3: CASSFGGLYNEQFF. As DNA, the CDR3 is TGTGCCAGCAGTTTTGGAGGGCTCTACAATGAGCAGTTCTTC.